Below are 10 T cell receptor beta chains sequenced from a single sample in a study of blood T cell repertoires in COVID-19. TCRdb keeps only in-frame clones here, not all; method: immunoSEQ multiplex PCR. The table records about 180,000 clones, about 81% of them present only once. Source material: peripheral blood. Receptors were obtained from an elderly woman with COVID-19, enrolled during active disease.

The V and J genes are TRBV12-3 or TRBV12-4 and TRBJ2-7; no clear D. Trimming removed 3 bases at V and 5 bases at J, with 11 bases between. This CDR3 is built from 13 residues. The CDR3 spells CASSFVGSNEQYF. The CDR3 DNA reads TGTGCCAGCAGTTTTGTGGGCAGTAACGAGCAGTACTTC.

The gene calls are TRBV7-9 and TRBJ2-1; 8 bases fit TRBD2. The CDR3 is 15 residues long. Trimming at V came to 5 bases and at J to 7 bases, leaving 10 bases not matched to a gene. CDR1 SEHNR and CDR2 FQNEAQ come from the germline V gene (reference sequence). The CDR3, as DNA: TGTGCCAGCAGCAGACCGGGACTAGAATTAAATGAGCAGTTCTTC. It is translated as CASSRPGLELNEQFF.

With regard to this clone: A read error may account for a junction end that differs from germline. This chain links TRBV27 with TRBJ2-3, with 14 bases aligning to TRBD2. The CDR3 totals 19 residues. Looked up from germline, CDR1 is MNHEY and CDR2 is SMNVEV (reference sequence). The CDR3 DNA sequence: TGTGCCAGCAGTCTATCCCGAGGACTAGCGGGAGGTAGCACAGATACGCAGTATTTT. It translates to CASSLSRGLAGGSTDTQYF.

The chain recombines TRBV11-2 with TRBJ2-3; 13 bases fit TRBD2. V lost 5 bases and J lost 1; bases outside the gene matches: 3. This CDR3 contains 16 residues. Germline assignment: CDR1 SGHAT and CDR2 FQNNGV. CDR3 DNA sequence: TGTGCCAGCAGCGACGGGACTAGCGGGGGCACAGATACGCAGTATTTT. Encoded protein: CASSDGTSGGTDTQYF.

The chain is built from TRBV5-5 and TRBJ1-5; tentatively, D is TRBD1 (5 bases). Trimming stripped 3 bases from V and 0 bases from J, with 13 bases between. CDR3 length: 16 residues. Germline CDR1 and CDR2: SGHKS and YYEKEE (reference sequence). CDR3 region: CASSYGSGYSNQPQHF. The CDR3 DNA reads TGTGCCAGCAGCTATGGATCAGGGTATAGCAATCAGCCCCAGCATTTT.

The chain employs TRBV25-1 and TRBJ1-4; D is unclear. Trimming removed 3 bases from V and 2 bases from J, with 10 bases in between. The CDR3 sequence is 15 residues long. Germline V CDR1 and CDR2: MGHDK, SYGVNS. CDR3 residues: CASSDGLSTNEKLFF. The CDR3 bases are TGTGCCAGCAGTGACGGACTGTCTACTAATGAAAAACTGTTTTTT.

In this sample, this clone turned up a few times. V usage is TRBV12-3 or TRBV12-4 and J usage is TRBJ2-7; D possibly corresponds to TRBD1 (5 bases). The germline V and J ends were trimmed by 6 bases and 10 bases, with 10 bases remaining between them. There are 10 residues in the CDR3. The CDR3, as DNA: TGTGCCAGCAGAGGACGGACACAGTACTTC. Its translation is CASRGRTQYF.

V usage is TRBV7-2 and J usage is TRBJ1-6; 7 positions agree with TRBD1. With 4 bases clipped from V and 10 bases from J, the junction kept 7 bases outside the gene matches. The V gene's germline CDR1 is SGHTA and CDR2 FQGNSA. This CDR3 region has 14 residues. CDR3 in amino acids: CASSSRDRNSPLHF. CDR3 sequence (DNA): TGTGCCAGCAGCTCCCGGGACAGAAACTCACCCCTCCACTTT.

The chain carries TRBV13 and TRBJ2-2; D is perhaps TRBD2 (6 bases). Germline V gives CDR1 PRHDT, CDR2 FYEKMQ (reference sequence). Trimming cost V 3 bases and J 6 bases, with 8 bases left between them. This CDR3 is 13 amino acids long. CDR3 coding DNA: TGTGCCAGCAGCTTGGGGGGTTCCGGGGAGCTGTTTTTT. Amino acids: CASSLGGSGELFF.

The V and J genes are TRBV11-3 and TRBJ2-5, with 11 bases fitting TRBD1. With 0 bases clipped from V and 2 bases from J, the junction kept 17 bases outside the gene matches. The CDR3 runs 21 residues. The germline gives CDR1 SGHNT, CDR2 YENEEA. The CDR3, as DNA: TGTGCCAGCAGCTTAGACCTGAGGTGGGACAGGGGGACAGGGTTTCAAGAGACCCAGTACTTC. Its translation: CASSLDLRWDRGTGFQETQYF.